These T cell receptor beta chains were read from a single sample in a study of cytomegalovirus exposure and HLA in healthy donors. Assay: immunoSEQ multiplex PCR; the TCRdb copy retains only in-frame clones and omits some. This sample has 200,000 or so clones, with 76% found just once. Material for sequencing was PBMCs. The receptors here all came from a man aged 18 to 29 in good health and CMV-seronegative. CDR3s include the opening cysteine and the closing phenylalanine or tryptophan. Fields, in order: clone size, J gene, V gene, D gene, CDR3 protein, CDR3 DNA. D genes are given only for firm matches. Clone size is shown for a subset of rows, as once, few, many or a class of expanded clone.

-	TRBJ2-7	TRBV30	TRBD2	CAWGTSGVGEQYF	TGTGCCTGGGGGACTAGCGGGGTTGGCGAGCAGTACTTC
once	TRBJ1-5	TRBV6-1	-	CASRPYGGSNQPQHF	TGTGCCAGCAGACCCTACGGAGGCAGCAATCAGCCCCAGCATTTT
-	TRBJ1-2	TRBV5-8	TRBD1	CASSPGTGLRTYTYGYTF	TGTGCCAGCAGCCCCGGGACAGGGCTACGGACCTACACCTATGGCTACACCTTC
-	TRBJ2-2	TRBV11-1	TRBD2	CASSQAIAGGWQLFF	TGTGCCAGCAGCCAGGCAATCGCGGGAGGGTGGCAGCTGTTTTTT
-	TRBJ1-3	TRBV30	-	CAWSVGGGSGNTIYF	TGTGCCTGGAGTGTAGGCGGGGGCTCTGGAAACACCATATATTTT
-	TRBJ1-2	TRBV13	-	CASSFSPAGVNYGYTF	TGTGCCAGCAGCTTTTCCCCGGCAGGCGTTAACTATGGCTACACCTTC
-	TRBJ2-1	TRBV5-4	TRBD2	CASSSRLAGDNEQFF	TGTGCCAGCAGCTCCCGACTAGCGGGAGACAATGAGCAGTTCTTC
-	TRBJ2-7	TRBV2	TRBD1	CASSPDRGTYEQYF	TGTGCCAGCAGCCCTGACAGGGGGACCTACGAGCAGTACTTC
few	TRBJ2-7	TRBV5-8	TRBD1	CASSRGMDRAAEQYF	TGTGCCAGCAGTCGTGGGATGGACAGGGCGGCCGAGCAGTACTTC
-	TRBJ1-1	TRBV9	TRBD1	CASSGRDRGFPNTEAFF	TGTGCCAGCAGCGGCCGCGACAGGGGGTTCCCGAACACTGAAGCTTTCTTT
-	TRBJ1-1	TRBV12-5	-	CASVRGSGDTEAFF	TGTGCTAGTGTTCGGGGCAGCGGGGACACTGAAGCTTTCTTT
-	TRBJ1-5	TRBV18	TRBD1	CASSLGQGNQPQHF	TGTGCCAGCTCACTAGGACAGGGCAATCAGCCCCAGCATTTT
-	TRBJ1-1	TRBV27	TRBD1	CASSLSWTGEAFF	TGTGCCAGCAGTCTTAGCTGGACAGGGGAAGCTTTCTTT
-	TRBJ2-7	TRBV7-6	TRBD2	CASSPTSGRDNEQYF	TGTGCCAGCAGCCCTACTAGCGGGAGGGATAACGAGCAGTACTTC
-	TRBJ1-2	TRBV9	TRBD1	CASSAGTGDYGYTF	TGTGCCAGCAGCGCCGGGACAGGGGACTATGGCTACACCTTC
once	TRBJ1-2	TRBV6-1	-	CASGTSGNYGYTF	TGTGCCAGCGGGACAAGTGGAAACTATGGCTACACCTTC
-	TRBJ2-5	TRBV28	-	CASSSPPTQNQETQYF	TGTGCCAGCAGTTCCCCCCCCACGCAGAACCAAGAGACCCAGTACTTC
once	TRBJ2-1	TRBV6-5	TRBD2	CASRGMAGGYNEQFF	TGTGCCAGCAGAGGTATGGCGGGAGGATACAATGAGCAGTTCTTC
-	TRBJ2-3	TRBV30	-	CACLFPGHSTDTQYF	TGTGCCTGTCTATTCCCGGGACACAGCACAGATACGCAGTATTTT
-	TRBJ2-7	TRBV7-9	-	CASSLEVVGKTYEQYF	TGTGCCAGCAGCTTAGAGGTTGTCGGGAAAACCTACGAGCAGTACTTC
-	TRBJ2-1	TRBV9	TRBD2	CASSVSGRAGNEQFF	TGTGCCAGCAGCGTTAGCGGGAGGGCCGGCAATGAGCAGTTCTTC
-	TRBJ2-2	TRBV19	-	CASNTGYAGELFF	TGTGCCAGTAATACAGGGTATGCCGGGGAGCTGTTTTTT
-	TRBJ2-7	TRBV2	-	CATQGSSGSYEQYF	TGTGCCACCCAAGGGAGTAGCGGATCCTACGAGCAGTACTTC
-	TRBJ1-3	TRBV4-1	-	CASSQGGGAGGNTIYF	TGCGCCAGCAGCCAAGGGGGAGGGGCCGGTGGAAACACCATATATTTT
-	TRBJ2-3	TRBV5-1	TRBD1	CASSASGTGVDTQYF	TGCGCCAGCAGCGCTTCCGGGACAGGGGTCGATACGCAGTATTTT
-	TRBJ2-1	TRBV2	TRBD1	CASTMGQGYNEQFF	TGTGCCAGCACCATGGGACAGGGGTACAATGAGCAGTTCTTC
-	TRBJ1-2	TRBV12-5	TRBD1	CASGRDRGDYGYTF	TGTGCTAGTGGGCGGGACAGGGGGGACTATGGCTACACCTTC
few	TRBJ1-4	TRBV6-5	-	CASSRTESNEKLFF	TGTGCCAGCAGTCGGACAGAATCCAATGAAAAACTGTTTTTT
few	TRBJ2-7	TRBV6-5	-	CASSYSGEVNEQYF	TGTGCCAGCAGTTACTCCGGGGAAGTCAACGAGCAGTACTTC
-	TRBJ1-5	TRBV6-6	-	CASSPNRDPLNQPQHF	TGTGCCAGCAGCCCAAACAGGGATCCCCTCAATCAGCCCCAGCATTTT
-	TRBJ2-3	TRBV6-5	TRBD2	CASSYGGGTQYF	TGTGCCAGCAGTTACGGGGGAGGGACGCAGTATTTT
-	TRBJ1-3	TRBV11-2	TRBD1	CASSTDRVSTGNTIYF	TGTGCCAGCAGCACTGACAGGGTCTCAACTGGAAACACCATATATTTT
-	TRBJ2-3	TRBV19	-	CASSMRRETSTDTQYF	TGTGCCAGTAGTATGAGGCGGGAAACTAGCACAGATACGCAGTATTTT
-	TRBJ2-1	TRBV5-1	TRBD2	CASSLSVAGAYNEQFF	TGCGCCAGCAGCTTGTCGGTAGCGGGAGCGTATAATGAGCAGTTCTTC
-	TRBJ1-5	TRBV2	TRBD1	CASSEYGTGLGQPQHF	TGTGCCAGCAGTGAATACGGGACAGGGTTGGGTCAGCCCCAGCATTTT
few	TRBJ1-2	TRBV27	-	CASSSDRSGYGYTF	TGTGCCAGCAGTTCCGACAGGTCTGGGTATGGCTACACCTTC
-	TRBJ1-2	TRBV25-1	TRBD1	CASSEYEVRQGAVGYTF	TGTGCCAGCAGTGAATACGAGGTTAGGCAGGGGGCTGTTGGCTACACCTTC